Only a few counts were recorded for the clone carrying this TCR beta chain. This entry is derived from a study of T-cell memory formation after mild COVID-19. The germline V gene encodes CDR1 KGHDR and CDR2 SFDVKD. V lost 8 bases to trimming and J lost 7 bases; unmatched junction nucleotides: 11. The CDR3 loop spans 15 amino acids. TCRdb reprocessed the 5' RACE reads with MiXCR, giving one entry per CDR3 protein. The profile shows fewer than 500,000 distinct CDR3 sequences, around a quarter of them singletons. V usage is TRBV24-1 and J usage is TRBJ2-2; 8 bases are a match to TRBD2. Sequences were obtained from PBMCs or a T cell subset sorted from them (not recorded which). The TCR was taken from an adult woman who had mild COVID-19 (a few samples of this study predate the infection). Cell type and time point are not known. The CDR3 nucleotides are TGTGCCACCACTCAGGCGGGAGGTCTCGGCGGGGAGCTGTTTTTT. Protein: CATTQAGGLGGELFF.